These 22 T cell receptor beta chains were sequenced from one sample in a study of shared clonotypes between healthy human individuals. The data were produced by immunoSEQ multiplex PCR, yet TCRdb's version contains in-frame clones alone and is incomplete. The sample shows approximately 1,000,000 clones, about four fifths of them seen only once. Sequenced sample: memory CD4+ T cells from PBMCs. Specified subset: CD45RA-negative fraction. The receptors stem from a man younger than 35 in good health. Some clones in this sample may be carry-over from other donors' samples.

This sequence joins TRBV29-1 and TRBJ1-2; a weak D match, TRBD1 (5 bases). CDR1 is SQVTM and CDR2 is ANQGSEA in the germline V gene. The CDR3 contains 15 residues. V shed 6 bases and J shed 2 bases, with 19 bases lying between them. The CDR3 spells CSVKFRAGINYGYTF. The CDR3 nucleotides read TGCAGCGTCAAATTCAGGGCGGGCATAAACTATGGCTACACCTTC.

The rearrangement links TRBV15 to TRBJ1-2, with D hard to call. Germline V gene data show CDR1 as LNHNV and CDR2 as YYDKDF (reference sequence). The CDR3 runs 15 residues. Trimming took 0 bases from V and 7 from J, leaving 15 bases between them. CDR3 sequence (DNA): TGTGCCACCAGCAGAGATTTACCTTCCCGGGGTGGCTACACCTTC. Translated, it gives CATSRDLPSRGGYTF.

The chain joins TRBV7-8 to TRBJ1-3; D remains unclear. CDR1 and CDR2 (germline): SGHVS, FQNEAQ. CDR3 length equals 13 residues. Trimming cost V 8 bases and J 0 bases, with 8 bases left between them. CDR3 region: CASGPDSGNTIYF. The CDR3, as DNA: TGTGCCAGCGGACCCGACTCTGGAAACACCATATATTTT.

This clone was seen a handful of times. The CDR3 is CASSSRDRGLINYGYTF. In nucleotides, the CDR3 is TGTGCCAGCTCAAGCCGGGACAGGGGCCTCATTAACTATGGCTACACCTTC. The chain is built from TRBV18 and TRBJ1-2; 10 bases match TRBD1. Germline CDR1 KGHSH, CDR2 LQKENI. The CDR3 runs 17 residues. Trimming cost V 5 bases and J 1 base; bases outside gene matches: 10. The full variable domain, with the rest looked up from reference TRBV18 and TRBJ1-2, is NAGVMQNPRHLVRRRGQEARLRCSPMKGHSHVYWYRQLPEEGLKFMVYLQKENIIDESGMPKERFSAEFPKEGPSILRIQQVVRGDSAAYFCASSSRDRGLINYGYTFGSGTRLTVV.

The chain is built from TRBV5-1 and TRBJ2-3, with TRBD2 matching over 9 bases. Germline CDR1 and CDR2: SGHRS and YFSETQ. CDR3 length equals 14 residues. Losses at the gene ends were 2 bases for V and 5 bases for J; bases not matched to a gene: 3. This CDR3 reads CASSFSGSIDTQYF. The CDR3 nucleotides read TGCGCCAGCAGCTTTAGCGGGAGTATAGATACGCAGTATTTT.

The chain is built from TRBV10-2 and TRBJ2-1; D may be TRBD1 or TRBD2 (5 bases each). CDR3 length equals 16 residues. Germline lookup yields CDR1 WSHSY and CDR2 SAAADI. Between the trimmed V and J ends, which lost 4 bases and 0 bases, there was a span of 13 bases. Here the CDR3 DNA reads TGCGCCAGCAGTGTCTTCGGGGCGAGCTCCTACAATGAGCAGTTCTTC. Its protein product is CASSVFGASSYNEQFF.

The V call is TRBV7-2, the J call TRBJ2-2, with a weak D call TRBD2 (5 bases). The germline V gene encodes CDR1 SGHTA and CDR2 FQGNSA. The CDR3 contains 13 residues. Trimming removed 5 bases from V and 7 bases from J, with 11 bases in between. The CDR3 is CASSRGWGGELFF. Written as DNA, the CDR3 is TGTGCCAGCAGCCGGGGATGGGGCGGGGAGCTGTTTTTT. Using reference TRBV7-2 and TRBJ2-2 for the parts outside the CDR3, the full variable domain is GAGVSQSPSNKVTEKGKDVELRCDPISGHTALYWYRQSLGQGLEFLIYFQGNSAPDKSGLPSDRFSAERTGGSVSTLTIQRTQQEDSAVYLCASSRGWGGELFFGEGSRLTVL.

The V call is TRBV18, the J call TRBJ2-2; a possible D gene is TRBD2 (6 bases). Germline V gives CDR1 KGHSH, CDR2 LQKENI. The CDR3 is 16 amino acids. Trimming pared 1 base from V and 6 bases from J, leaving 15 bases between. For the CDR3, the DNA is TGTGCCAGCTCACCACTTCAGACTAGATATCCCGGGGAGCTGTTTTTT. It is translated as CASSPLQTRYPGELFF.

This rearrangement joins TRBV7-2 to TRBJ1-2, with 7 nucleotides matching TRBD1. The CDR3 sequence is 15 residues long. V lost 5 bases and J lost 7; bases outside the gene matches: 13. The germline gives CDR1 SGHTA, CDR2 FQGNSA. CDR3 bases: TGTGCCAGCAGCGCCCGCCGACAGGGAGAGGGTGGCTACACCTTC. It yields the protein CASSARRQGEGGYTF.

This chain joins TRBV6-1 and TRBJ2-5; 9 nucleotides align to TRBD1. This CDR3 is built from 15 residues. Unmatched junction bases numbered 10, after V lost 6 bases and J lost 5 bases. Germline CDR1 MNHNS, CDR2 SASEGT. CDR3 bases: TGTGCCAGCAGCCTACAGACAGGGGGAAGGGAGACCCAGTACTTC. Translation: CASSLQTGGRETQYF.

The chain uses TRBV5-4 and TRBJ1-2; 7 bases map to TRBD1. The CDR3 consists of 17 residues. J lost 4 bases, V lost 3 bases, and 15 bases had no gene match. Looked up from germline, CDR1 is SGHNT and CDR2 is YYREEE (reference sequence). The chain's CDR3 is CASSSPSETGWSYGYTF. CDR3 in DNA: TGTGCCAGCAGCTCCCCATCGGAGACAGGGTGGAGCTATGGCTACACCTTC.

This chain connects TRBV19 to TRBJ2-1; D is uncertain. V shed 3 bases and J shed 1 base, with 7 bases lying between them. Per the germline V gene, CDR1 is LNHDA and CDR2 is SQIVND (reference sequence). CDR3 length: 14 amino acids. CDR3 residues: CASSMQFSYNEQFF. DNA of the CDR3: TGTGCCAGTAGTATGCAGTTTTCCTACAATGAGCAGTTCTTC.

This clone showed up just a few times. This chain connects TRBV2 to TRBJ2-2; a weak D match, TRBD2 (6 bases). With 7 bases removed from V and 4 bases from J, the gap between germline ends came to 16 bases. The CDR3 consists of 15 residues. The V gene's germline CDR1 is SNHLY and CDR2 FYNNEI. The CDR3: CASTPGTFTTGELFF. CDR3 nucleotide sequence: TGTGCCAGCACCCCTGGGACTTTTACCACCGGGGAGCTGTTTTTT.

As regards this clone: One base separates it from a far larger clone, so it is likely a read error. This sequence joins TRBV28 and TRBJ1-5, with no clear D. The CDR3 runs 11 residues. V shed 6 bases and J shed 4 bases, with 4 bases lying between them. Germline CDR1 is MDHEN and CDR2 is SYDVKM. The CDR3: CASRLNQPQHF. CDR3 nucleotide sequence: TGTGCCAGCAGGCTTAATCAGCCCCAGCATTTT.

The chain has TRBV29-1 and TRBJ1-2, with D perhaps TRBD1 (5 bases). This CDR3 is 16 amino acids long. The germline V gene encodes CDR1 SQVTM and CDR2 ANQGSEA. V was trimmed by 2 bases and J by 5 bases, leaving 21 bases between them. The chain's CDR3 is CSVETPPDDREYGYTF. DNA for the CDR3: TGCAGCGTTGAAACCCCGCCTGATGACAGAGAATATGGCTACACCTTC.

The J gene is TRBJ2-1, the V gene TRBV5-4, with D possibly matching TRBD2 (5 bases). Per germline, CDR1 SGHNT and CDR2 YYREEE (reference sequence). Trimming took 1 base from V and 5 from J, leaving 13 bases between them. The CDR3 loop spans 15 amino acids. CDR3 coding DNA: TGTGCCAGCAGCTTGTGGGAACTAGTTAACAATGAGCAGTTCTTC. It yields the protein CASSLWELVNNEQFF.

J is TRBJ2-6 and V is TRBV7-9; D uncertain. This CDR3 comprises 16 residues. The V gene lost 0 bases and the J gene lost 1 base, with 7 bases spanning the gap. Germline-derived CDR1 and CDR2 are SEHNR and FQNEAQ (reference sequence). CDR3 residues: CASSLARVSGANVLTF. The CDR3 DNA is TGTGCCAGCAGCTTAGCTAGGGTATCTGGGGCCAACGTCCTGACTTTC.

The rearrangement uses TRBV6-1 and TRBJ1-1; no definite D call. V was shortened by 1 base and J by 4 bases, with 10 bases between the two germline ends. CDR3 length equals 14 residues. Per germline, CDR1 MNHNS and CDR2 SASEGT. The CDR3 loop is CASSEGAGFTEAFF. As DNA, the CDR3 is TGTGCCAGCAGTGAAGGGGCGGGGTTCACTGAAGCTTTCTTT.

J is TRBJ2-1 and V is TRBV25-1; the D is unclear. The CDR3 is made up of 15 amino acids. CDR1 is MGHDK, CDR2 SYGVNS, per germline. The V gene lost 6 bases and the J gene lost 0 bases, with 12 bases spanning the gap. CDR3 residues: CASSLYYSSYNEQFF. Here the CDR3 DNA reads TGTGCCAGCAGCCTATATTACAGCTCCTACAATGAGCAGTTCTTC.

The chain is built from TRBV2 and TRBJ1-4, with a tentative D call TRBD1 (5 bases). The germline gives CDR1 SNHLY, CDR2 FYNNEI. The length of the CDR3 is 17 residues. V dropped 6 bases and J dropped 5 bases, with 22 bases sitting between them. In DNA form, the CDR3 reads TGTGCCAGCAGGAGAGCTATAACCGGGACCTTAAATGAAAAACTGTTTTTT. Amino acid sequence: CASRRAITGTLNEKLFF.

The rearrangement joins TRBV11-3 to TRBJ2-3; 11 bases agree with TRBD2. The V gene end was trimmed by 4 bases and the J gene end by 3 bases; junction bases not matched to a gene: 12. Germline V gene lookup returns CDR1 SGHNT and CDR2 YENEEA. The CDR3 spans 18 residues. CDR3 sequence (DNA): TGTGCCAGCAGCTCGACCGACGGTAGCGGGAGGGCTACAGATACGCAGTATTTT. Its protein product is CASSSTDGSGRATDTQYF.

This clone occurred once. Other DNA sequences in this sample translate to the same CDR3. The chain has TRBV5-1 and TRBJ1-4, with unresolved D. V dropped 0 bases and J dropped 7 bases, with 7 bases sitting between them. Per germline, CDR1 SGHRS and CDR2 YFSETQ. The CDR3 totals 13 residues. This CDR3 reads CASSLVGGEKLFF. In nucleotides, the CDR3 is TGCGCCAGCAGCTTGGTGGGAGGTGAAAAACTGTTTTTT.